These 10 T cell receptor beta chains were all obtained from the same sample, sequenced in a study of hypomethylating agent response in myelodysplastic syndrome. Profiled with immunoSEQ multiplex PCR; TCRdb holds only in-frame clones, not every one. The data contain almost 4,500 clones, roughly four fifths of them singletons. The sequences come from bone marrow, collected before or after starting hypomethylating agent treatment for myelodysplastic syndrome (not recorded which). These receptors all come from a human donor with myelodysplastic syndrome.

This clone has only one observation. The chain joins TRBV5-5 to TRBJ2-7; weak D call: TRBD1 (5 bases). Germline V gene lookup returns CDR1 SGHKS and CDR2 YYEKEE (reference sequence). V lost 0 bases to trimming and J lost 5 bases, with 9 bases between them. The CDR3 consists of 13 residues. CDR3 nucleotide sequence: TGTGCCAGCAGCTTGGAGGCAGGGAACGAGCAGTACTTC. This encodes CASSLEAGNEQYF.

The rearrangement uses TRBV6-6 and TRBJ1-5; 7 bases fit TRBD1. The CDR3 runs 15 residues. In germline, CDR1 is MNHNY, CDR2 SVGAGI (reference sequence). Losses at the gene ends were 0 bases for V and 5 bases for J; bases not matched to a gene: 4. Written as DNA, the CDR3 is TGTGCCAGCAGTTACTCCGGACAGGTTTATCAGCCCCAGCATTTT. Its translation is CASSYSGQVYQPQHF.

The chain recombines TRBV6-5 with TRBJ2-3; the D gene is possibly TRBD1 (5 bases). Germline V gives CDR1 MNHEY, CDR2 SVGAGI. The CDR3 has 13 residues. V shed 11 bases and J shed 2 bases, with 14 bases lying between them. The CDR3 sequence is CAAHRPATDTQYF. The CDR3 DNA sequence: TGTGCCGCCCACAGGCCAGCCACAGATACGCAGTATTTT.

The rearrangement joins TRBV7-3 to TRBJ2-1; 8 positions match TRBD2. Germline-derived CDR1 and CDR2 are SGHTA and FQGTGA. The CDR3 totals 15 residues. With 5 bases clipped from V and 2 bases from J, the junction kept 5 bases outside the gene matches. The CDR3 region is CASSPNGRAYNEQFF. CDR3 DNA: TGTGCCAGCAGCCCAAACGGGAGGGCCTACAATGAGCAGTTCTTC. Combining the CDR3 with reference TRBV7-3 and TRBJ2-1 gives the whole variable domain GAGVSQTPSNKVTEKGKYVELRCDPISGHTALYWYRQSLGQGPEFLIYFQGTGAADDSGLPNDRFFAVRPEGSVSTLKIQRTERGDSAVYLCASSPNGRAYNEQFFGPGTRLTVL.

The chain links TRBV19 to TRBJ1-5; 9 bases match TRBD1. Trimming cost V 3 bases and J 4 bases; bases outside gene matches: 16. CDR1 and CDR2 (germline): LNHDA, SQIVND (reference sequence). The CDR3 consists of 19 residues. DNA for the CDR3: TGTGCCAGTAGTATGCAGTTCGTGGGACAGGGTAGTAGGAATCAGCCCCAGCATTTT. The encoded protein is CASSMQFVGQGSRNQPQHF.

The chain combines TRBV28 with TRBJ1-6; a weak D match, TRBD1 (6 bases). The CDR3 spans 14 residues. Looked up from germline, CDR1 is MDHEN and CDR2 is SYDVKM. V was shortened by 6 bases and J by 6 bases, with 12 bases between the two germline ends. The CDR3 sequence is CASRLGQINSPLHF. CDR3 in DNA: TGTGCCAGCAGGTTGGGACAAATTAATTCACCCCTCCACTTT.

The chain joins TRBV7-9 to TRBJ2-5; D assignment may be TRBD1 or TRBD2 (7 bases each). V gave up 6 bases and J gave up 2 bases, with 19 bases separating them. The germline V gene has CDR1 SEHNR and CDR2 FQNEAQ (reference sequence). The CDR3 is made up of 16 amino acids. The CDR3 sequence: CASSTAPGGAQETQYF. CDR3 bases: TGTGCCAGCAGTACTGCCCCAGGGGGGGCTCAAGAGACCCAGTACTTC.

J is TRBJ1-1 and V is TRBV14; D unclear. With 0 bases removed from V and 0 bases from J, the gap between germline ends came to 17 bases. This CDR3 region has 18 residues. Germline CDR1 reads SGHDN; CDR2 reads FVKESK. Here the CDR3 DNA reads TGTGCCAGCAGCCAAGATTCGGGGAACCGAAATATGAACACTGAAGCTTTCTTT. The encoded protein is CASSQDSGNRNMNTEAFF.

V usage is TRBV4-1 and J usage is TRBJ2-5; 7 bases align to TRBD2. CDR3 length: 14 amino acids. CDR1 and CDR2 (germline): MGHRA, YSYEKL. After removal of 2 bases from V and 3 bases from J, the junction contained 3 bases not matched to a gene. The CDR3, as DNA: TGCGCCAGCAGCCAACAGGGAGGGGAAGAGACCCAGTACTTC. Its translation: CASSQQGGEETQYF.

V usage is TRBV19 and J usage is TRBJ2-5; the D gene is possibly TRBD1 (5 bases). Matching the DNA end better, TRBJ2-7 makes the J call doubtful. The CDR3 runs 13 residues. Germline lookup yields CDR1 LNHDA and CDR2 SQIVND (reference sequence). This CDR3 is CASSRELGYEQYF. The CDR3 DNA sequence: TGTGCCAGTAGCAGGGAACTTGGCTACGAGCAGTACTTC.